This T cell receptor beta chain was profiled in a study of response to subunit inactivated influenza vaccine. Germline V gene data show CDR1 as SGHAT and CDR2 as FQNNGV. V trimming: 0 bases; J trimming: 3 bases; junction bases outside the gene matches: 4. CDR3 length: 15 residues. At least ten counts were recorded for this clonotype. Antigen specificity is unknown. TCRdb passed the RT-PCR reads through MiXCR, listing each CDR3 protein once. Of 170,000 or so distinct CDR3 sequences in the sample, 9.5% to 12% are singletons; the top ten hold around 40%. Findings and caveats of the study: After each seasonal influenza vaccination, few new T cells are recruited, the authors suggested.

The TCR comes from a man between 50 and 75 years old who received an inactivated influenza vaccine. The sequenced sample was CD8+ T cells sorted from PBMCs, obtained less than 25 months after vaccination. The chain joins TRBV11-2 to TRBJ2-7; the match to TRBD2 covers 8 bases. The CDR3 region is CASSLDRTSGYEQYF. The DNA of the CDR3 is TGTGCCAGCAGCTTAGATCGTACTAGCGGCTACGAGCAGTACTTC.